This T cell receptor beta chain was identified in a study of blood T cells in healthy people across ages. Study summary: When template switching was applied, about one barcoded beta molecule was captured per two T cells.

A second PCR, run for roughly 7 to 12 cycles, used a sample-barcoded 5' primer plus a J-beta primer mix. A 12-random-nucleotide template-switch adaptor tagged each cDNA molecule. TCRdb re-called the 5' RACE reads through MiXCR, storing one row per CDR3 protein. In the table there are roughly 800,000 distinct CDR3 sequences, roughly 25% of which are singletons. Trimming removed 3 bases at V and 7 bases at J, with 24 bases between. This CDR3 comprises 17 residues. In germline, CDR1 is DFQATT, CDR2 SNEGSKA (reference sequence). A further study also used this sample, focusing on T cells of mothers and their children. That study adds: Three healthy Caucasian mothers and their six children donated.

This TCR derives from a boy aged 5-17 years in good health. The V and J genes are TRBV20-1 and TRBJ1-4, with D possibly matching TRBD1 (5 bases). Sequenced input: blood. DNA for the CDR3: TGCAGTGCTAGTTTATGGCTTGCAGGGAAAGGAGTTGAAAAACTGTTTTTT. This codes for CSASLWLAGKGVEKLFF.